The entry that follows covers one TCR beta chain sequence. Its target is unknown. This sample is part of a study of T cell responses to AZD1222 COVID-19 vaccine. Study observations and caveats: Vaccine-associated CD4 TCRs spanned spike, dominant at 160-218 and 743-854. A reported finding is that nearly half of spike-specific TCRs target unmutated variant regions. Donors were mostly white British, more females; clonal diversity possibly underestimated. Only a handful of people who got AZD1222 tested seropositive at baseline.

The CDR3 is 16 residues long. The germline V gene has CDR1 SGHRS and CDR2 YFSETQ. The germline V and J ends were trimmed by 0 bases and 4 bases, with 16 bases remaining between them. Data came from immunoSEQ multiplex PCR; TCRdb stores just in-frame clones and leaves some out. The sample has 75,000 to 100,000 clones; 90% are singletons. This specimen was peripheral blood, taken on day 0 of AZD1222 vaccination. This receptor was identified in an adult in good health. The chain employs TRBV5-1 and TRBJ1-1; D is unresolved. The CDR3 nucleotides are TGCGCCAGCAGCTTGGCCTCGGCGTTATGGAGCACTGAAGCTTTCTTT. This codes for CASSLASALWSTEAFF.